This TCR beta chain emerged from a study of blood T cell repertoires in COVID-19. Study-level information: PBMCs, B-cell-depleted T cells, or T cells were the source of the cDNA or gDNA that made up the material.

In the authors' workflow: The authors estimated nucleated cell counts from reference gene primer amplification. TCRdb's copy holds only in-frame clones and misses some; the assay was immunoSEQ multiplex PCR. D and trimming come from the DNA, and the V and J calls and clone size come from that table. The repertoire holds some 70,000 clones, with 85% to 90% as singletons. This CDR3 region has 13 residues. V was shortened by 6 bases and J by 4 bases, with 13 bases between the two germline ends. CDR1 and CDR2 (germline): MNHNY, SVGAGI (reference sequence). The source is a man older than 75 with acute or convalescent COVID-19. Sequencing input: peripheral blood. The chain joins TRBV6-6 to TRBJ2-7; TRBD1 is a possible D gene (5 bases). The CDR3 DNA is TGTGCCAGCAGCCTGAGTGGGGCTTACGAGCAGTACTTC. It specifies CASSLSGAYEQYF.